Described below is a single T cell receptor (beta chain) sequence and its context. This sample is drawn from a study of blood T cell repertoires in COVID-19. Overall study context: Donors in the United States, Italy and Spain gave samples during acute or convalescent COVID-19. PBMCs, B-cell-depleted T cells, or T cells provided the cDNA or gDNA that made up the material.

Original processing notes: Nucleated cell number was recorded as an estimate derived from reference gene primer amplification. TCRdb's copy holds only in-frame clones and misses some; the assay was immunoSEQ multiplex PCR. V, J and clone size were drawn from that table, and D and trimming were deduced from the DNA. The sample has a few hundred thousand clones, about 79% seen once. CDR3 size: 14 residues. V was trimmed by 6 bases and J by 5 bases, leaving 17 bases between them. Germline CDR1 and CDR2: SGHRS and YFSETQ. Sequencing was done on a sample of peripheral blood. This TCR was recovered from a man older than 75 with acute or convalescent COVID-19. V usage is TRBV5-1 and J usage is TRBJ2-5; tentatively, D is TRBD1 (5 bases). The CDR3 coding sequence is TGCGCCAGCAAGCAGGGATCTCCTTGGGAGACCCAGTACTTC. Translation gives CASKQGSPWETQYF.